This entry features one T cell receptor beta chain sequence. Antigen: not known. These data originate in a study of Ad26.COV2.S vaccination and SARS-CoV-2 variants. At the level of the study: Vaccine-arm donor from the placebo-controlled COV1001 Ad26.COV2.S trial. Study findings and constraints: Reports say spike-specific CD8+ and CD4+ T cell responses covered substantial breadth after vaccination. With respect to non-spike TCR breadth, vaccine and placebo recipients were similar.

Assay: immunoSEQ multiplex PCR; the TCRdb copy retains only in-frame clones and omits some. This table has about 350,000 clones, approximately 90% appearing once. The treatment here: around 19 received Ad26.COV2.S at low or high dose, single or two shots; roughly five received placebo; per-sample allocation not given. The investigators took samples on day 63 after the first vaccine or placebo injection. The vaccine delivered Wuhan-strain SARS-CoV-2 spike through an Ad26 vector. CDR3 size: 15 residues. Germline V CDR1 and CDR2: SGDLS, YYNGEE. Trimming removed 0 bases from V and 1 base from J, with 9 bases in between.

The chain carries TRBV9 and TRBJ2-3; D unresolved. The sequence came from a person between 18 and 65 years old who received the Ad26.COV2.S COVID-19 vaccine or a placebo. The material sequenced was peripheral blood, taken in a trial of Ad26.COV2.S vaccine versus placebo. The CDR3: CASSVATKGTDTQYF. The CDR3 coding sequence is TGTGCCAGCAGCGTAGCAACTAAGGGCACAGATACGCAGTATTTT.